These 23 T cell receptor beta chains share one sample of origin, sequenced in a study of blood T cell dynamics during melanoma immunotherapy. Clones were sequenced by immunoSEQ multiplex PCR, and TCRdb holds only the in-frame ones, with some missing. The data contain over 5,500 clones, about 88% of them seen just once; the ten biggest clones take up around a third. Sample time point: week 3, after first cycle of checkpoint inhibitor. Specimen: blood, collected from a patient treated with checkpoint blockade. Receptors originate from a human donor with melanoma. Some clones in this sample may be carry-over from other donors' samples.

The chain joins TRBV28 to TRBJ1-3, with D possibly TRBD1 on 6 matching bases. The V gene lost 3 bases and the J gene lost 2 bases, with 11 bases spanning the gap. Germline V CDR1 and CDR2: MDHEN, SYDVKM. The CDR3 is 15 amino acids. Here the CDR3 reads CASSFFRGPGNTIYF. CDR3 nucleotides: TGTGCCAGCAGTTTCTTCAGGGGACCTGGAAACACCATATATTTT. Supplemented by reference TRBV28 and TRBJ1-3, the full variable domain reads DVKVTQSSRYLVKRTGEKVFLECVQDMDHENMFWYRQDPGLGLRLIYFSYDVKMKEKGDIPEGYSVSREKKERFSLILESASTNQTSMYLCASSFFRGPGNTIYFGEGSWLTVV.

V gene TRBV28 combines with J gene TRBJ1-1; unclear D gene. There are 11 residues in the CDR3. Germline lookup yields CDR1 MDHEN and CDR2 SYDVKM. V lost 10 bases and J lost 5, with 11 bases in between. CDR3 loop: CATRRETEAFF. DNA for the CDR3: TGTGCCACCCGTAGGGAAACTGAAGCTTTCTTT.

The rearrangement links TRBV29-1 to TRBJ1-2; 9 bases agree with TRBD1. The CDR3 runs to 12 residues. J gave up 6 bases and V 7 bases, and 6 bases lay outside the gene matches. Germline assignment: CDR1 SQVTM and CDR2 ANQGSEA. CDR3 residues: CSGGGQGNGYTF. The CDR3 coding sequence is TGCAGCGGAGGAGGACAGGGGAATGGCTACACCTTC.

This clone occurred once. J is TRBJ2-6 and V is TRBV15, with a weak D call TRBD1 (6 bases). CDR1 is LNHNV, CDR2 YYDKDF, per germline (reference sequence). The V and J ends lost 0 bases and 0 bases respectively, with 12 bases between them. The CDR3 length is 18 residues. The CDR3 sequence: CATSREPGAYSGANVLTF. Here the CDR3 DNA reads TGTGCCACCAGCAGAGAGCCAGGGGCCTACTCTGGGGCCAACGTCCTGACTTTC.

The CDR3 DNA follows: TGTGCCAGCAGGCTTGGAGGCACTGAAGCTTTCTTT. It yields the protein CASRLGGTEAFF. This chain joins TRBV11-2 and TRBJ1-1; D gene unclear. V was cut by 6 bases and J by 4 bases, with 9 bases left in between. The CDR3 totals 12 residues. CDR1 is SGHAT, CDR2 FQNNGV, per germline.

The table lists this clone with a few counts. In DNA form, the CDR3 reads TGCAGCGTTCCAGGGGTGACTGAAGCTTTCTTT. Protein: CSVPGVTEAFF. The chain combines TRBV29-1 with TRBJ1-1; perhaps TRBD1 as D (6 bases). V was clipped by 5 bases and J by 5 bases, with 9 bases between them. In germline, CDR1 is SQVTM, CDR2 ANQGSEA. CDR3 length: 11 residues.

The chain combines TRBV25-1 with TRBJ1-4; 9 positions agree with TRBD1. CDR1 and CDR2 (germline): MGHDK, SYGVNS. This CDR3 region has 14 residues. Trimming cost V 6 bases and J 7 bases; bases outside gene matches: 6. CDR3 bases: TGTGCCAGCAGCAACACAGGGGGCCTTGAAAAACTGTTTTTT. This codes for CASSNTGGLEKLFF.

This clone appeared a single time. CDR3 region: CSASEQFDYGYTF. Here the CDR3 DNA reads TGCAGCGCTTCGGAACAGTTCGACTATGGCTACACCTTC. The gene calls are TRBV29-1 and TRBJ1-2; D uncertain. Trimming cost V 7 bases and J 3 bases, with 15 bases left between them. Germline CDR1 is SQVTM and CDR2 is ANQGSEA. The CDR3 contains 13 residues.

The gene calls are TRBV5-1 and TRBJ2-3; 9 bases are shared with TRBD2. Germline CDR1 reads SGHRS; CDR2 reads YFSETQ. This CDR3 contains 15 residues. J gave up 1 base and V 8 bases, and 8 bases lay outside the gene matches. The CDR3 here is CASEKAGGGTDTQYF. The CDR3 coding sequence is TGCGCCAGTGAAAAAGCGGGAGGTGGCACAGATACGCAGTATTTT.

The rearrangement joins TRBV7-2 to TRBJ2-7; possibly TRBD2 for D (7 bases). Trimming shortened V by 1 base and J by 5 bases, and 15 bases separated the two germline ends. CDR3 length: 15 amino acids. The germline V gene encodes CDR1 SGHTA and CDR2 FQGNSA. In DNA form, the CDR3 reads TGTGCCAGCAGCTTAGAGGGCGGGGGCCTGGACGAGCAGTACTTC. This gives the protein CASSLEGGGLDEQYF.

CDR3 in amino acids: CASSRPAGANVLTF. The CDR3 DNA is TGTGCCAGTAGTCGACCCGCTGGGGCCAACGTCCTGACTTTC. The J gene is TRBJ2-6, the V gene TRBV19; D unclear. Germline loops: CDR1 LNHDA, CDR2 SQIVND (reference sequence). Trimming removed 5 bases from V and 2 bases from J, with 7 bases in between. This CDR3 contains 14 residues. The whole variable domain, remainder taken from reference TRBV19 and TRBJ2-6, is DGGITQSPKYLFRKEGQNVTLSCEQNLNHDAMYWYRQDPGQGLRLIYYSQIVNDFQKGDIAEGYSVSREKKESFPLTVTSAQKNPTAFYLCASSRPAGANVLTFGAGSRLTVL.

The rearrangement joins TRBV5-1 to TRBJ1-5; a weak D match, TRBD1 (6 bases). CDR1 is SGHRS, CDR2 YFSETQ, per germline. This CDR3 spans 15 amino acids. The ends were cut back, 4 bases at V and 5 bases at J, with 16 bases in the middle. CDR3 nucleotides: TGCGCCAGCAGCACAGACGGGGGGGCAGATCAGCCCCAGCATTTT. Translation: CASSTDGGADQPQHF.

The rearrangement uses TRBV30 and TRBJ1-4; D not resolved. Trimming took off 3 bases at V and 0 bases at J, with 5 bases between the two ends. CDR3 size: 13 residues. CDR1 and CDR2 from the germline V gene are GTSNPN and SVGIG (reference sequence). CDR3 in amino acids: CAWSGSTNEKLFF. CDR3 DNA: TGTGCCTGGAGCGGGTCAACTAATGAAAAACTGTTTTTT.

The chain joins TRBV19 to TRBJ2-2; 8 positions agree with TRBD1. The CDR3 runs 13 residues. Germline loops: CDR1 LNHDA, CDR2 SQIVND (reference sequence). V lost 4 bases, J lost 7 bases, and 2 bases stayed unmatched. The CDR3 region is CASSNRGSGELFF. The CDR3 region has the DNA TGTGCCAGTAGTAACAGGGGGAGCGGGGAGCTGTTTTTT.

J is TRBJ1-5 and V is TRBV7-8; D is unclear. V lost 5 bases and J 5 bases, leaving 25 bases between the germline ends. Germline CDR1 is SGHVS and CDR2 is FQNEAQ. CDR3 length: 18 residues. Here the CDR3 DNA reads TGTGCCAGCAGCGAGCCCCGGGAATCCCCCCACGGTCATCAGCCCCAGCATTTT. Amino acid sequence: CASSEPRESPHGHQPQHF.

J is TRBJ2-1 and V is TRBV5-1; tentatively, D is TRBD1 (5 bases). Between the trimmed V and J ends, which lost 4 bases and 0 bases, there was a span of 11 bases. The germline V gene has CDR1 SGHRS and CDR2 YFSETQ. The CDR3 has 15 amino acids. The CDR3 sequence: CASSQGSSSYNEQFF. The CDR3 region has the DNA TGCGCCAGCAGCCAGGGCAGTTCCTCCTACAATGAGCAGTTCTTC.

The chain joins TRBV18 to TRBJ2-1; 8 bases are shared with TRBD2. CDR1 and CDR2 (germline): KGHSH, LQKENI. Trimming at V came to 7 bases and at J to 5 bases, leaving 10 bases not matched to a gene. The CDR3 length is 15 residues. The CDR3 DNA is TGTGCCAGCTGCGCGGGAAGCGGGAGTAACAATGAGCAGTTCTTC. This codes for CASCAGSGSNNEQFF.

The rearrangement joins TRBV7-2 to TRBJ2-2; D is perhaps TRBD2 (6 bases). Deletions cut 5 bases from V and 4 bases from J, with 17 bases between. From germline, CDR1 is SGHTA and CDR2 FQGNSA. The CDR3 contains 16 residues. CDR3 DNA: TGTGCCAGCAGCCCTCCGGGTGGGGAGGCCACCGGGGAGCTGTTTTTT. Translated: CASSPPGGEATGELFF.

The chain has TRBV7-7 and TRBJ2-1, with no clear D. Germline V CDR1 and CDR2: SSHAT, FNYEAQ (reference sequence). This CDR3 is 13 amino acids long. Trimming removed 0 bases at V and 8 bases at J, with 8 bases between. The CDR3 coding sequence is TGTGCCAGCAGCTTAGCTGGGCTCGATGAGCAGTTCTTC. Residues: CASSLAGLDEQFF.

This chain uses TRBV4-2 with TRBJ2-1; 14 bases are shared with TRBD2. The CDR3 runs 15 residues. The germline CDR1 and CDR2 sequences are LGHNA and YNFKEQ. V shed 4 bases and J 8 bases; nucleotides not matched to a gene: 4. The DNA of the CDR3 is TGTGCCAGCAGCCCGGGACTAGCGGGGGTTTATGAGCAGTTCTTC. Its translation: CASSPGLAGVYEQFF.

The chain couples TRBV6-6 to TRBJ2-2; D call uncertain. V gave up 6 bases and J gave up 4 bases, with 9 bases separating them. Germline-derived CDR1 and CDR2 are MNHNY and SVGAGI (reference sequence). This CDR3 contains 13 residues. The CDR3 region is CASSRILTGELFF. The CDR3 nucleotides are TGTGCCAGCAGCAGGATACTCACCGGGGAGCTGTTTTTT.

J is TRBJ1-2 and V is TRBV7-9; D unclear. V was pared by 5 bases and J by 8 bases, with 21 bases between. This CDR3 is built from 15 residues. CDR1 and CDR2 from the germline V gene are SEHNR and FQNEAQ (reference sequence). The CDR3 region is CASSPIGEITSGYTF. CDR3 in DNA: TGTGCCAGCAGCCCTATTGGGGAGATAACTAGCGGCTACACCTTC.

The chain couples TRBV7-9 to TRBJ2-5; no reliable D call. This CDR3 is built from 13 residues. Germline V gene lookup returns CDR1 SEHNR and CDR2 FQNEAQ (reference sequence). Trimming removed 1 base at V and 6 bases at J, with 9 bases between. The CDR3 protein is CASSLGVRQTQYF. Written as DNA, the CDR3 is TGTGCCAGCAGCTTAGGGGTCCGGCAGACCCAGTACTTC.